This T cell receptor beta chain emerged from a study of CD8 T cells in ankylosing spondylitis (dated by TCRdb to between 2016 and 2019). With respect to the entire study: The study profiled T cell receptor beta repertoires in healthy donors and ankylosing spondylitis patients to find disease-linked TCR variants. The whole study cohort included some 100 healthy donors and about two dozen ankylosing spondylitis patients. Samples of peripheral blood were taken, and for ankylosing spondylitis patients, synovial fluid was collected as well.

The CDR1 and CDR2 encoded by the germline V gene (reference sequence) are LNHDA and SQIVND. The CDR3 measures 16 amino acids from cysteine to phenylalanine. The retained sequence is limited to the CDR3, 48 bases, with the frame set at the first base. V has 5 bases trimmed and J has 5 bases trimmed; junction bases matching no gene number 11. Note on this clonotype: Its antigen remains undetermined. No base-level quality is on record; no much larger clone is a single base apart.

Sequencing instrument: Illumina HiSeq 2500. TCR beta libraries were prepared by quantitative 5'-RACE with molecular barcodes. Regarding the original processing steps: To identify disease-linked TCR variants, a new computational method was used, one built on a probabilistic model of VDJ rearrangement. The public reads were quality trimmed at Q25 with fastp and then assembled into clones with MiXCR by TCRdb, keeping productive beta chains. Rows matching on CDR3 protein sequence are summarized as one entry with the most common DNA and genes. The V and J calls shown here were made by TCRdb, not taken from the authors' results. The sample table records 290,000 or so distinct CDR3 sequences; less than 25% of these occur just once. 3.5% of the sample is taken by the ten largest. What the study reported, not specific to this receptor: According to the report, matched synovial fluid samples from ankylosing spondylitis patients were significantly enriched for the disease-linked clones. Blood from ankylosing spondylitis patients appeared to be characterized by a TCR beta motif composed of eight highly homologous amino acid variants. Some motif variants were previously reported in synovial fluid and blood of reactive arthritis patients, suggesting common disease-initiation mechanisms. A CD8+ phenotype was shown by the disease-linked clones, which were found at relatively low frequencies in peripheral blood.

The material sequenced was blood, either unsorted or a sorted T cell fraction (not recorded which). The TCR sequence derives from a female donor with ankylosing spondylitis or in good health (not recorded which). The rearranged chain carries TRBV19 and TRBJ2-1; 8 middle bases align to TRBD1. The CDR3 has the sequence CASSADRGLGHNEQFF. Read as DNA, the sequence is TGTGCCAGTAGTGCTGACAGGGGCCTAGGCCACAATGAGCAGTTCTTC.